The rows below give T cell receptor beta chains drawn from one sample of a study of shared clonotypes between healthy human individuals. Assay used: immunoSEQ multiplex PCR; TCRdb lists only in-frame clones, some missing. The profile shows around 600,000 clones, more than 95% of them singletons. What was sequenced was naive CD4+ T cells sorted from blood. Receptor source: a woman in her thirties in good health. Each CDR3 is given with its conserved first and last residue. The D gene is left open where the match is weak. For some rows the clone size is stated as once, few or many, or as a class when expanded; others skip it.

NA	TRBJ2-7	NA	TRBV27	TGTGCCAGCAAGGGGGGATCCTACGAGCAGTACTTC	CASKGGSYEQYF
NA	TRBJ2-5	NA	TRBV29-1	TGCAGCGGCACAGGGACCTCACAAGAGACCCAGTACTTC	CSGTGTSQETQYF
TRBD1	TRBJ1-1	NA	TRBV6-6	TGTGCCAGCAGTTATGGACAGGGGAACACTGAAGCTTTCTTT	CASSYGQGNTEAFF
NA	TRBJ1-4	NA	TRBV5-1	TGCGCCAGCAGCTTGGGGGCAATGGGCGAAAAACTGTTTTTT	CASSLGAMGEKLFF
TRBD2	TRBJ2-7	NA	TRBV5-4	TGTGCCAGCAGCAAGACCCGGACTAGCGGGGGCTACGAGCAGTACTTC	CASSKTRTSGGYEQYF
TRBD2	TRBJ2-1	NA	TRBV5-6	TGTGCCAGCAGCCCATTGACTAGCGGGAGATACAATGAGCAGTTCTTC	CASSPLTSGRYNEQFF
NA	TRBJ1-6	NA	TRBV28	TGTGCCAGCAGTTCTGCCGGGACACAAAATTCACCCCTCCACTTT	CASSSAGTQNSPLHF
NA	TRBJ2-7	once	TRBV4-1	TGCGCCAGCAGCCTTACAGGACCAGCCGAGCAGTACTTC	CASSLTGPAEQYF
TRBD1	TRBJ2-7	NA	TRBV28	TGTGCCAGCCGAGACAGGGGCCACGAGCAGTACTTC	CASRDRGHEQYF
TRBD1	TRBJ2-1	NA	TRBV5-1	TGCGCCAGCAGCTACCGACAGGGAAATGAGCAGTTCTTC	CASSYRQGNEQFF
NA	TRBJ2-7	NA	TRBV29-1	TGCAGCGTTGCCAGCGCCAAAAGGGAGCAGTACTTC	CSVASAKREQYF
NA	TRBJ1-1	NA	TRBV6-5	TGTGCCAGCAGGGGGATTCTTAGGGACACTGAAGCTTTCTTT	CASRGILRDTEAFF
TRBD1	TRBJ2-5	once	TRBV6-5	TGTGCCAGCAGTTACTCGAAGGGGACAGAACCGGAGACCCAGTACTTC	CASSYSKGTEPETQYF
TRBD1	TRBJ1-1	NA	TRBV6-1	TGTGCCAGCAGTACTGGGACAGTGAACACTGAAGCTTTCTTT	CASSTGTVNTEAFF
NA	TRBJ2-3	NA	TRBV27	TGTGCCAGCAGCAGAGACAGCTTAGGAGGGGATACGCAGTATTTT	CASSRDSLGGDTQYF
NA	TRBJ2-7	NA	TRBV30	TGTGCCTGGGCCATCCAGGGCGCCCACGAGCAGTACTTC	CAWAIQGAHEQYF
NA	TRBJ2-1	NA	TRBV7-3	TGTGCCAGCAGCTTAGGGGTAGCGGTAACTCCAGGATCCTACAATGAGCAGTTCTTC	CASSLGVAVTPGSYNEQFF
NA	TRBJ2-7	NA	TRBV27	TGTGCCAGCAGTTTCCAGGATCCCTACGAGCAGTACTTC	CASSFQDPYEQYF
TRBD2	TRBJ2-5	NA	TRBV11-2	TGTGCCAGCAGCTTAGGGAAACTAGCGGGAGCGGGGAAGGAAGAGACCCAGTACTTC	CASSLGKLAGAGKEETQYF
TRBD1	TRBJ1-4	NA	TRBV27	TGTGCCAGCAGACAAGGGGGGACAGGGAATGAAAAACTGTTTTTT	CASRQGGTGNEKLFF
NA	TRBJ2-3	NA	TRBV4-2	TGTGCCAGCAGCCGGGGAGGTTGGTATTCTAGCACAGATACGCAGTATTTT	CASSRGGWYSSTDTQYF
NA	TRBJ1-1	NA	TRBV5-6	TGTGCCCCGGGGGGGGGCAGGGGCAGATTCCAAGCTTTCTTT	CAPGGGRGRFQAFF
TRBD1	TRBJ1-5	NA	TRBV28	TGTGCCAGCAGTTCAACCCAACAGGGGGCTGGGAGCAATCAGCCCCAGCATTTT	CASSSTQQGAGSNQPQHF
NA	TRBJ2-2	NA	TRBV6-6	TGTGCCAGCAGTTACTTCCCCCCAGGCGGGGAGCTGTTTTTT	CASSYFPPGGELFF
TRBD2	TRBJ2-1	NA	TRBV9	TGTGCCAGCAGCGTACAGGGACTAGCGGGGGGTCGTAGCTCCTACAATGAGCAGTTCTTC	CASSVQGLAGGRSSYNEQFF
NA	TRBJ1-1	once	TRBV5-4	TGTGCCAGCAGCTTGTCCAGGGGCGCTACCACTGAAGCTTTCTTT	CASSLSRGATTEAFF
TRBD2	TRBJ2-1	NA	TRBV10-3	TGTGCCACCCTAGCGGGAGCGGGGTTGTATGAGCAGTTCTTC	CATLAGAGLYEQFF
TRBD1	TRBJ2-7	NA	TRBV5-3	TGTGCCAGAAGCGGGGACAGGGGCTACGAGCAGTACTTC	CARSGDRGYEQYF
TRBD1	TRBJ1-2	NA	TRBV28	TGTGCCAGCAGTTCTCCAGGACAGGCGGTTAGCTACACCTTC	CASSSPGQAVSYTF
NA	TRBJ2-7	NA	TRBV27	TGTGCCAGCAGTTCCCTGGACGGCTACGAGCAGTACTTC	CASSSLDGYEQYF
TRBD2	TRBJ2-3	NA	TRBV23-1	TGCGCCAGCAGTCAATCGGTTAGCGGGAGCAGCACAGATACGCAGTATTTT	CASSQSVSGSSTDTQYF
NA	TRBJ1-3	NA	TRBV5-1	TGCGCCAGCAGCGTTCAGGGAAATAGTGGAAACACCATATATTTT	CASSVQGNSGNTIYF
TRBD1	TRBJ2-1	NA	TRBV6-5	TGTGCCAGCAGCTCCGACAGGGGACGGTACAATGAGCAGTTCTTC	CASSSDRGRYNEQFF
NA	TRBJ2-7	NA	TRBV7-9	TGTGCCAGCATCAAAGGGGGGACGGGGACCCCCTACGAGCAGTACTTC	CASIKGGTGTPYEQYF
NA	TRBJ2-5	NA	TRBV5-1	TGCGCCAGCAGCCCCGGGACACTAGGGTACCAAGAGACCCAGTACTTC	CASSPGTLGYQETQYF